Described below is a single T cell receptor beta chain sequence and its context. With random hexamers, reverse transcription was performed on about 0.5 to 1 ug of RNA. From the immunoSEQ multiplex PCR reads, TCRdb called clonotypes with MiXCR, one entry per CDR3 protein. The table records about 150,000 distinct CDR3 sequences, around 95% of them present only once. This sample is drawn from a study of CD8 T cells in Susac syndrome. Whole-study context: Patients with Susac syndrome were therapy-naive, taking corticosteroids, with some also receiving intravenous immunoglobulin, or taking intravenous immunoglobulin alone at the time their blood was drawn.

The ends were cut back, 5 bases at V and 2 bases at J, with 9 bases in the middle. The CDR3 totals 13 residues. Germline V lookup: CDR1 ENHRY, CDR2 SYGVKD. Sequenced material: CD4+ T cells from PBMCs. The source is a human donor with Susac syndrome. The J gene is TRBJ2-5, the V gene TRBV10-3, with D unresolved. In DNA form, the CDR3 reads TGTGCCATCAGTTCGGGCCCGCAAGAGACCCAGTACTTC. Protein product: CAISSGPQETQYF.